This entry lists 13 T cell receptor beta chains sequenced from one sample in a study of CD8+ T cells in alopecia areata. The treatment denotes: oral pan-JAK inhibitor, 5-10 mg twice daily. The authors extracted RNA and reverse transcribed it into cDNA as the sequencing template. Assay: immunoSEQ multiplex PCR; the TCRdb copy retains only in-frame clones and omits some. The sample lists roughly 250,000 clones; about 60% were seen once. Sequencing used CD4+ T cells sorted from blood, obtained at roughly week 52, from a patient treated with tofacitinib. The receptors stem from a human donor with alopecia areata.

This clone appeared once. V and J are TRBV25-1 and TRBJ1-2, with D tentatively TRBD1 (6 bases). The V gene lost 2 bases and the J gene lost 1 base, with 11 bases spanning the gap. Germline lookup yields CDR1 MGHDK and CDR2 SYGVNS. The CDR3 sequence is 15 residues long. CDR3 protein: CASSERGTLNYGYTF. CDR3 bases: TGTGCCAGCAGTGAACGAGGGACACTTAACTATGGCTACACCTTC.

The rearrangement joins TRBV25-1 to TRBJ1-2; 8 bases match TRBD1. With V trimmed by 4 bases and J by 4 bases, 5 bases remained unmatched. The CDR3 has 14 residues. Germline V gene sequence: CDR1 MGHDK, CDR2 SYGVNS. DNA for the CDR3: TGTGCCAGCAGTGGGACGGACAGGGTCTATGGCTACACCTTC. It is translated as CASSGTDRVYGYTF.

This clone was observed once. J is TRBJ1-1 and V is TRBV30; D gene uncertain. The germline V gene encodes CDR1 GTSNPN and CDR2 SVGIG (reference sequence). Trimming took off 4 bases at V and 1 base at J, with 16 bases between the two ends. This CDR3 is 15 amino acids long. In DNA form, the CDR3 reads TGTGCCTGGACAGTCGGGTCGCATGCGAACACTGAAGCTTTCTTT. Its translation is CAWTVGSHANTEAFF. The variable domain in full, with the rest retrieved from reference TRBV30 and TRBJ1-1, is SQTIHQWPATLVQPVGSPLSLECTVEGTSNPNLYWYRQAAGRGLQLLFYSVGIGQISSEVPQNLSASRPQDRQFILSSKKLLLSDSGFYLCAWTVGSHANTEAFFGQGTRLTVV.

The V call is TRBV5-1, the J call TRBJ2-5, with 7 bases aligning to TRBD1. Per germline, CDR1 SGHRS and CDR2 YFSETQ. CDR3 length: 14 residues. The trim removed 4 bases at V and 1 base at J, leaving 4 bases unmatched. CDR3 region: CASSGYRGQETQYF. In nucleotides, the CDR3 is TGCGCCAGCAGCGGGTACAGGGGCCAAGAGACCCAGTACTTC.

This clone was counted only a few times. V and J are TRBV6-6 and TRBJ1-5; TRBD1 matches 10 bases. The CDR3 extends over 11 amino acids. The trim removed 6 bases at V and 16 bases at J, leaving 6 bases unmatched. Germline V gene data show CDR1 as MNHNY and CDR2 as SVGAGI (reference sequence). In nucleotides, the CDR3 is TGTGCCAGCAGCCAGGACAGGGGGAACCATTTT. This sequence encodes CASSQDRGNHF.

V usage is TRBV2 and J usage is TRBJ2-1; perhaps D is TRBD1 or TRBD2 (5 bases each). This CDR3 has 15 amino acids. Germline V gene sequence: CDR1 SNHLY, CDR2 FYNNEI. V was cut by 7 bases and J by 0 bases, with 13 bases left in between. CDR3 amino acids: CASKGRLSSYNEQFF. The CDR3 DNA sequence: TGTGCCAGCAAGGGGAGACTAAGCTCCTACAATGAGCAGTTCTTC.

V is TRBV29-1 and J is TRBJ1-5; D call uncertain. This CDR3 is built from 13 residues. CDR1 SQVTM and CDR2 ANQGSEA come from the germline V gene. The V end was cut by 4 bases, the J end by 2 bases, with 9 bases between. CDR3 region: CSVAVEGNQPQHF. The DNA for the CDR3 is TGCAGCGTTGCGGTAGAGGGCAATCAGCCCCAGCATTTT.

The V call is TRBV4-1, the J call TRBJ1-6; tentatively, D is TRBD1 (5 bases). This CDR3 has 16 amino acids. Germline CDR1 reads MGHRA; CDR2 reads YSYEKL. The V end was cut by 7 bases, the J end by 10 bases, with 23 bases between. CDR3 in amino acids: CASKRQGALLDSPLHF. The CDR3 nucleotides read TGCGCCAGCAAGCGCCAGGGTGCCCTTTTGGACTCACCCCTCCACTTT.

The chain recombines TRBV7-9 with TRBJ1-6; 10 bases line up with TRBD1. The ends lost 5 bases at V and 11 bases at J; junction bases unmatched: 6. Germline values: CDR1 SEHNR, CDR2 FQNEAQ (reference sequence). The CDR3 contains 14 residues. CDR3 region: CASSRDRGHAPLHF. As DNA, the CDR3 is TGTGCCAGCAGCCGGGACAGGGGCCACGCACCCCTCCACTTT.

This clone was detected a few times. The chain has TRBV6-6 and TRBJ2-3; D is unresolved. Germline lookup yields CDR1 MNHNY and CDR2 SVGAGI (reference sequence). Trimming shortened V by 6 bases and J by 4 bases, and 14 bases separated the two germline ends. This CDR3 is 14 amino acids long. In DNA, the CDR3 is TGTGCCAGCAGCTCCGACTTCAGGTCAGATACGCAGTATTTT. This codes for CASSSDFRSDTQYF.

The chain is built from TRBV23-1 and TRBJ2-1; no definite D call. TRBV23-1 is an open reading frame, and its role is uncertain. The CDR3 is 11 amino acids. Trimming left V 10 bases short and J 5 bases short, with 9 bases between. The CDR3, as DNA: TGCGCCATGGGCAGCGACAATGAGCAGTTCTTC. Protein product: CAMGSDNEQFF.

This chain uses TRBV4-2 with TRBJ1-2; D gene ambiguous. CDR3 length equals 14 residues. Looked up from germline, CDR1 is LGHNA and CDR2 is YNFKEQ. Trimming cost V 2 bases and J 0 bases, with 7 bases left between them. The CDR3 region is CASSQTGANYGYTF. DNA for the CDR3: TGTGCCAGCAGCCAAACGGGAGCTAACTATGGCTACACCTTC.

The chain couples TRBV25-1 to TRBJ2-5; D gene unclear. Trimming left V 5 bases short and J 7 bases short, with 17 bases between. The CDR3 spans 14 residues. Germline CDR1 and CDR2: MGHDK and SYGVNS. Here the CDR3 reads CASSSVGVLMTQYF. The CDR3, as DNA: TGTGCCAGCAGTTCGGTCGGAGTGCTGATGACCCAGTACTTC.